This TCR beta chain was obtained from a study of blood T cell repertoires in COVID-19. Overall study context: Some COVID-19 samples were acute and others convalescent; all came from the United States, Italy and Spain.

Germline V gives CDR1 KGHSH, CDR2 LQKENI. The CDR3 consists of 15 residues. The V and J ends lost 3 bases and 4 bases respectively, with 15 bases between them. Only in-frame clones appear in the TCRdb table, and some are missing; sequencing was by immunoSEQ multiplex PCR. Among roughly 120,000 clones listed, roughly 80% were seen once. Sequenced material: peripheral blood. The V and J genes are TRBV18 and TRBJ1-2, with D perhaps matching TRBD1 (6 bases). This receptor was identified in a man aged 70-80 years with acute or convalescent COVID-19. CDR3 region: CASSPLRQEGYGYTF. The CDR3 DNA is TGTGCCAGCTCACCCCTTCGACAGGAAGGCTATGGCTACACCTTC.